The present entry profiles one TCR beta chain with its context. Individual cDNA molecules were tagged with unique molecular identifiers, the study reported. TCRdb processed the 5' RACE reads anew with MiXCR; each CDR3 protein has one entry. Here the sample spans more than 75,000 distinct CDR3 sequences, under 15% being singletons. The trim removed 2 bases at V and 2 bases at J, leaving 8 bases unmatched. CDR1 and CDR2 (germline): MNHEY, SVGEGT. This CDR3 region has 19 residues. This sample was taken from a study of early T cells in non-severe SARS-CoV-2 infection. Across the study: Unsorted whole-blood RNA was sequenced in bulk, leaving chains unpaired.

What was sequenced was whole blood. This chain links TRBV6-2 or TRBV6-3 with TRBJ2-1, with TRBD2 identical over 14 bases. The origin of this receptor is an adult who was a healthcare worker with PCR-confirmed SARS-CoV-2 infection or an uninfected control (not recorded which). In DNA form, the CDR3 reads TGTGCCAGCAGTTACCCCGGGACTAGCGGGAGCCGGGCCTACAATGAGCAGTTCTTC. It yields the protein CASSYPGTSGSRAYNEQFF.